The text below deals with one T cell receptor beta chain. From the 5' RACE reads, TCRdb lists one entry per CDR3 protein and no DNA. Its clone listing holds hundreds of thousands of distinct CDR3 sequences. The data were taken from a study of monozygotic twins with inflammatory bowel disease. The CDR3 has 12 residues. In germline, CDR1 is LNHDA, CDR2 SQIVND (reference sequence). What was sequenced was blood. The receptor was isolated from a human donor with ulcerative colitis or Crohn's disease, or a healthy co-twin of an affected twin (not recorded which). The genes are TRBV19 and TRBJ1-5. The CDR3: CASSRSNQPQHF.